The sequence of this T cell receptor (beta chain) was determined in a study of CD8 T cells in Susac syndrome. An amount of RNA that ranged from roughly 0.5 to 1 ug was reverse transcribed with random hexamers. Amplification of TCR beta CDR3 spanned 54 Vbeta and 13 Jbeta via immunoSEQ multiplex PCR. TCRdb re-called the immunoSEQ multiplex PCR reads with MiXCR, one entry per CDR3 protein. This sample yields 140,000 or so distinct CDR3 sequences, of which 94% are seen a single time; nearly 0.085% belongs to the top ten. There are 16 residues in the CDR3. After removal of 4 bases from V and 2 bases from J, the junction contained 8 bases not matched to a gene. Germline V gene data show CDR1 as SGHRS and CDR2 as YFSETQ.

This sequence originates from a human donor in good health. The V call is TRBV5-1, the J call TRBJ1-2; 10 bases match TRBD1. Material for sequencing was CD4+ T cells from PBMCs. The CDR3 loop is CASSPGQGDGNYGYTF. The CDR3 DNA reads as TGCGCCAGCAGCCCTGGACAGGGGGACGGGAACTATGGCTACACCTTC.